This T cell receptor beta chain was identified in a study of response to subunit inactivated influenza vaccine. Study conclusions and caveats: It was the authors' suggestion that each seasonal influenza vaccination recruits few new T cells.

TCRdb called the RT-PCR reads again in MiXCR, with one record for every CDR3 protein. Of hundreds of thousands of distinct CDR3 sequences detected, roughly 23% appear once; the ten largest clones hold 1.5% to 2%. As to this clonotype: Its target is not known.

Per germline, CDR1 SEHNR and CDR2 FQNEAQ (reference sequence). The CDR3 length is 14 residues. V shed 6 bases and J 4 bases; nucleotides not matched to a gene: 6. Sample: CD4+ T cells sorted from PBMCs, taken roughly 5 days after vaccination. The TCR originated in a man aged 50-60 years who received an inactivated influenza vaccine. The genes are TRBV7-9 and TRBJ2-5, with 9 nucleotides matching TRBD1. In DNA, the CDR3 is TGTGCCAGCAGGGGACAGGGTCTTTCAGAGACCCAGTACTTC. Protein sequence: CASRGQGLSETQYF.